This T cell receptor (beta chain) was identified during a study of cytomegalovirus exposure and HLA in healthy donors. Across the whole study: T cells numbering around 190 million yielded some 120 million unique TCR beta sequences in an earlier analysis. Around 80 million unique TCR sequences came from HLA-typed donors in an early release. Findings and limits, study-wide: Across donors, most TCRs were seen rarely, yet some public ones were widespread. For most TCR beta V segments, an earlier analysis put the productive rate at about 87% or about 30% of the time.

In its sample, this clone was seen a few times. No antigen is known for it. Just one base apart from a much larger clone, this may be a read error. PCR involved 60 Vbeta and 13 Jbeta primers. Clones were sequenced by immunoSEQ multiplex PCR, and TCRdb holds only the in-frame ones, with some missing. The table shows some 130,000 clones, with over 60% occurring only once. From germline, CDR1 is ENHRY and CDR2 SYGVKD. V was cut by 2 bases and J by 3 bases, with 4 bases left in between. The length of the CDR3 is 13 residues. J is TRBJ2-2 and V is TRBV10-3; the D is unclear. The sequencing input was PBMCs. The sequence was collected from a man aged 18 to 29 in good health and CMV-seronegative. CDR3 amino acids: CAISETDTGELFF. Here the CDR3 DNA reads TGTGCCATCAGTGAGACAGACACCGGGGAGCTGTTTTTT.